Shown below are 4 T cell receptor beta chains from a single sample sequenced in a study of shared clonotypes between healthy human individuals. Produced via immunoSEQ multiplex PCR; TCRdb's table is partial and in-frame only. The repertoire has 2 million to 2.5 million clones, 85% to 95% of them found once; the top ten carry around 0.13%. The sample consisted of naive CD4+ T cells sorted from blood. Sample subset: CD45RA+ positively selected. The receptors here all came from a young man in good health.

The chain has TRBV5-1 and TRBJ2-5, with 10 bases aligning to TRBD2. Per germline, CDR1 SGHRS and CDR2 YFSETQ. This CDR3 region has 17 residues. J lost 5 bases, V lost 3 bases, and 13 bases had no gene match. CDR3: CASSSGAPSGSRETQYF. The CDR3, as DNA: TGCGCCAGCAGCTCGGGAGCCCCTAGCGGGAGTCGGGAGACCCAGTACTTC.

V gene TRBV9 combines with J gene TRBJ2-6, with 10 positions matching TRBD1. Germline V gene lookup returns CDR1 SGDLS and CDR2 YYNGEE. This CDR3 region has 19 residues. The trim removed 3 bases at V and 2 bases at J, leaving 11 bases unmatched. CDR3 nucleotide sequence: TGTGCCAGCAGCGCCCGGGACAGGGGAAACTGGGCTGGGGCCAACGTCCTGACTTTC. This gives the protein CASSARDRGNWAGANVLTF.

For this clone: The identical CDR3 is also encoded by other nucleotide sequences in the sample. The chain joins TRBV19 to TRBJ2-3; no reliable D call. V was cut by 6 bases and J by 1 base, with 5 bases left in between. There are 12 residues in the CDR3. Germline V gene data show CDR1 as LNHDA and CDR2 as SQIVND (reference sequence). CDR3 nucleotides: TGTGCCAGTAGCCCGGGCACAGATACGCAGTATTTT. Protein sequence: CASSPGTDTQYF.

The chain uses TRBV19 and TRBJ1-6; D gene uncertain. V was cut by 7 bases and J by 10 bases, with 17 bases left in between. The CDR3 sequence is 14 residues long. CDR1 is LNHDA and CDR2 is SQIVND in the germline V gene (reference sequence). Written as DNA, the CDR3 is TGTGCCAGTAATCAGGAGGGTTATAGCTCACCCCTCCACTTT. Encoded protein: CASNQEGYSSPLHF. Together with reference TRBV19 and TRBJ1-6, the CDR3 gives the full variable domain: DGGITQSPKYLFRKEGQNVTLSCEQNLNHDAMYWYRQDPGQGLRLIYYSQIVNDFQKGDIAEGYSVSREKKESFPLTVTSAQKNPTAFYLCASNQEGYSSPLHFGNGTRLTVT.